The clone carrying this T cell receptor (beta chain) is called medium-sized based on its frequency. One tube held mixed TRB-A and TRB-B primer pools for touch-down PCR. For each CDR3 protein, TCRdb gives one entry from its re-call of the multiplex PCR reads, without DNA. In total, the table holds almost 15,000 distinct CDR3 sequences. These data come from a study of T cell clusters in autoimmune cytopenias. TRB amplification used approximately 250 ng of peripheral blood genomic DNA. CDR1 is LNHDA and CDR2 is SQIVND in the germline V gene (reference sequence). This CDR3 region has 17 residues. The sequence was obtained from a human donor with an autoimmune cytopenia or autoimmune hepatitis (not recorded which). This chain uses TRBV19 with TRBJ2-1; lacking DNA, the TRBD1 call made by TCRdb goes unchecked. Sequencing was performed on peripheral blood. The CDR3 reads CASSIMGLQGANNEQFF.